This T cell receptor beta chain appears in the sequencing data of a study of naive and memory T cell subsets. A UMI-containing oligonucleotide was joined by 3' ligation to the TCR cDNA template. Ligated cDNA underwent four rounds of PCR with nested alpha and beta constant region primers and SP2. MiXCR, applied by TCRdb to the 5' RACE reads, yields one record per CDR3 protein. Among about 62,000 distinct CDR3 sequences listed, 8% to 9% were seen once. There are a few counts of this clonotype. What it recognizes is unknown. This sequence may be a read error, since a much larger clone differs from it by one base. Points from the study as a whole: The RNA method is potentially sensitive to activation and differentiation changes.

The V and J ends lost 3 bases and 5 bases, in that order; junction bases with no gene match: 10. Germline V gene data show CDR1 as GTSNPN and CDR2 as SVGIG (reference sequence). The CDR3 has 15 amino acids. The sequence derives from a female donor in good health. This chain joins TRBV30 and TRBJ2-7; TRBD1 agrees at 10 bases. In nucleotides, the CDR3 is TGTGCCTGGAGAGTTGACAGGGGGCGCGGGGACGAGCAGTACTTC. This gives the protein CAWRVDRGRGDEQYF.